These T cell receptor beta chains were read from a single sample in a study of blood T cell repertoires in COVID-19. Some clones are missing from TCRdb's copy, which holds only in-frame ones; the method was immunoSEQ multiplex PCR. The sample holds 220,000 or so clones, around 90% seen once. The specimen sequenced was PBMCs or T cells enriched from blood (not recorded which). Receptors were obtained from a man between 50 and 59 years old who had been exposed to COVID-19. Each CDR3 is given with its conserved first and last residue. A D gene is named only where the DNA matches it firmly.

>.|12|TRBJ1-2|TRBV2
CASRENRDGYTF
TGTGCCAGCAGAGAGAACAGGGATGGCTACACCTTC
>.|13|TRBJ1-1|TRBV6-6
CASSSQGYTEAFF
TGTGCCAGCAGTTCTCAGGGGTACACTGAAGCTTTCTTT
>.|15|TRBJ2-3|TRBV2
CASSEIGVSTDTQYF
TGTGCCAGCAGTGAGATAGGGGTTAGCACAGATACGCAGTATTTT
>.|12|TRBJ1-5|TRBV3-1/TRBV3-2
CASSQASQPQHF
TGTGCCAGCAGCCAAGCGTCTCAGCCCCAGCATTTT
>TRBD2|15|TRBJ2-1|TRBV5-8
CASSPGTSGYNEQFF
TGTGCCAGCAGCCCCGGGACTAGCGGGTACAATGAGCAGTTCTTC
>TRBD2|13|TRBJ2-5|TRBV12-3/TRBV12-4
CASISQRDETQYF
TGTGCCAGCATCAGCCAGCGGGACGAGACCCAGTACTTC
>.|16|TRBJ2-1|TRBV19
CASSQTGTPSYNEQFF
TGTGCCAGTAGTCAAACGGGGACACCCTCCTACAATGAGCAGTTCTTC
>TRBD1|14|TRBJ1-1|TRBV5-1
CASSPWTGNTEAFF
TGCGCCAGCAGCCCCTGGACAGGGAACACTGAAGCTTTCTTT
>.|15|TRBJ1-6|TRBV5-8
CASSFRGLRNSPLHF
TGTGCCAGCAGCTTTCGGGGATTGAGGAATTCACCCCTCCACTTT
>TRBD1|15|TRBJ1-2|TRBV4-1
CASSLSDRGLDGYTF
TGCGCCAGCAGCCTAAGCGACAGGGGGCTGGATGGCTACACCTTC
>.|14|TRBJ1-3|TRBV9
CASSSGVAGNTIYF
TGTGCCAGTTCAAGCGGGGTGGCTGGAAACACCATATATTTT
>.|11|TRBJ2-7|TRBV20-1
CSAREGHEQYF
TGCAGTGCTAGAGAGGGCCACGAGCAGTACTTC
>.|14|TRBJ2-1|TRBV4-2
CASSQVSRPNEQFF
TGTGCCAGCAGCCAAGTATCCAGGCCTAATGAGCAGTTCTTC
>.|13|TRBJ1-2|TRBV12-3/TRBV12-4
CASRPQGWDGYTF
TGTGCCAGCAGACCTCAGGGGTGGGATGGCTACACCTTC